The 10 T cell receptor beta chains listed next were all sequenced from one sample in a study of T cells in Graves' hyperthyroidism and ophthalmopathy. RNA transcripts were the template for amplifying TCR beta CDR3 regions. Primed by the HTBI set, a first-round RT-PCR was run on the TCR CDR3. MiXCR, run by TCRdb on the multiplex PCR reads, gives a single entry per CDR3 protein. The table records 250,000 to 300,000 distinct CDR3 sequences, roughly 15% of them present only once. The specimen sequenced was blood. The receptor source for this set is a woman aged 40 to 50 with Graves' hyperthyroidism.

In this sample, this clonotype turned up many times. The chain uses TRBV5-6 and TRBJ2-7; 7 nucleotides align to TRBD1. Germline trimming cut 4 bases from V and 0 bases from J; bases unmatched to any gene: 7. The V gene's germline CDR1 is SGHDT and CDR2 YYEEEE. There are 15 residues in the CDR3. CDR3 in amino acids: CASSLTGKSSYEQYF. CDR3 nucleotide sequence: TGTGCCAGCAGCCTGACAGGGAAGAGCTCCTACGAGCAGTACTTC.

This clonotype showed up just a few times. The chain couples TRBV6-6 to TRBJ2-1; the D is unclear. The CDR3 is 13 amino acids. Germline V gene lookup returns CDR1 MNHNY and CDR2 SVGAGI (reference sequence). V lost 2 bases to trimming and J lost 15 bases, with 17 bases between them. CDR3 in DNA: TGTGCCAGCAGTTACGGTCGCGAGAGCCGTTTGTTCTTC. Translated: CASSYGRESRLFF.

This clonotype was observed at least ten times. The chain carries TRBV3-1 and TRBJ2-7; 7 nucleotides match TRBD1. There are 14 residues in the CDR3. CDR1 is LGHDT and CDR2 is YNNKEL in the germline V gene (reference sequence). The V gene end was trimmed by 4 bases and the J gene end by 4 bases; junction bases not matched to a gene: 7. As DNA, the CDR3 is TGTGCCAGCAGCCGGAACAGGGGTGATTACGAGCAGTACTTC. Its protein is CASSRNRGDYEQYF.

In this sample, this clonotype turned up many times. This chain connects TRBV30 to TRBJ1-1; D remains ambiguous. Trimming removed 4 bases at V and 5 bases at J, with 14 bases between. This CDR3 spans 13 amino acids. CDR1 and CDR2 from the germline V gene are GTSNPN and SVGIG (reference sequence). CDR3 coding DNA: TGTGCCTGGACCAACCGGGCTAATACTGAAGCTTTCTTT. It encodes CAWTNRANTEAFF.

The sample holds many counts of this clonotype. The V and J genes are TRBV28 and TRBJ2-3; 10 positions match TRBD1. This CDR3 is 16 amino acids long. Trimming removed 5 bases from V and 6 bases from J; junction bases left unmatched: 11. Germline V lookup: CDR1 MDHEN, CDR2 SYDVKM. CDR3 in DNA: TGTGCCAGCAGTCTAGGGACAGGGGTATCTTCGGATACGCAGTATTTT. Translated: CASSLGTGVSSDTQYF.

This clonotype was counted at least ten times. This rearrangement joins TRBV6-1 to TRBJ1-5; no clear D gene. V lost 0 bases and J lost 7, with 7 bases in between. The length of the CDR3 is 13 residues. The germline V gene encodes CDR1 MNHNS and CDR2 SASEGT. The CDR3: CASSEAGGQPQHF. The CDR3 bases are TGTGCCAGCAGTGAAGCAGGAGGCCAGCCCCAGCATTTT.

This clonotype was seen at least ten times. This sequence joins TRBV11-3 and TRBJ2-1, with D perhaps TRBD1 (6 bases). CDR1 SGHNT and CDR2 YENEEA come from the germline V gene. The CDR3 consists of 18 residues. V gave up 1 base and J gave up 2 bases, with 18 bases separating them. CDR3 protein: CASSLGYSQGKAYNEQFF. For the CDR3, the DNA is TGTGCCAGCAGCTTAGGCTACTCACAGGGTAAGGCCTACAATGAGCAGTTCTTC.

This clonotype was counted many times. The rearrangement joins TRBV6-6 to TRBJ2-4; 7 bases fit TRBD2. The CDR3 loop spans 15 amino acids. V shed 0 bases and J 2 bases; nucleotides not matched to a gene: 1. CDR1 and CDR2 from the germline V gene are MNHNY and SVGAGI (reference sequence). CDR3 sequence reads: CASSYSGGTKNIQYF. CDR3 nucleotides: TGTGCCAGCAGTTACTCGGGAGGGACCAAAAACATTCAGTACTTC.

The sample holds many counts of this clonotype. The chain links TRBV7-6 to TRBJ2-3; D perhaps matches TRBD1 (6 bases). V gave up 4 bases and J gave up 0 bases, with 11 bases separating them. There are 15 residues in the CDR3. CDR1 SGHVS and CDR2 FNYEAQ come from the germline V gene. CDR3 coding DNA: TGTGCCAGCAGCTCTGGGGGCTATAGCACAGATACGCAGTATTTT. As protein: CASSSGGYSTDTQYF.

V and J are TRBV10-2 and TRBJ1-5, with 11 bases identical to TRBD1. The junction had 1 base not matched to a gene; V was cut back by 6 bases and J by 6 bases. This CDR3 has 13 amino acids. Germline CDR1 reads WSHSY; CDR2 reads SAAADI. CDR3 residues: CASRDRGLQPQHF. The CDR3 nucleotides are TGCGCCAGCAGGGACAGGGGGCTTCAGCCCCAGCATTTT.